Listed here are 20 T cell receptor beta chains from one sample, sequenced in a study of blood T cell repertoires in COVID-19. TCRdb's table, derived via immunoSEQ multiplex PCR, lists solely in-frame clones and lacks some. The sample lists approximately 240,000 clones; about 90% were seen once. The sequenced material came from peripheral blood. The receptor set was obtained from a man younger than 45 with COVID-19, enrolled during active disease.

The CDR3 DNA is TGCGCCAGCAGTTCGGGGATTCTCTCCTATAATTCACCCCTCCACTTT. Residues: CASSSGILSYNSPLHF. The rearrangement uses TRBV5-1 and TRBJ1-6; D call uncertain. V was trimmed by 5 bases and J by 0 bases, leaving 12 bases between them. The germline gives CDR1 SGHRS, CDR2 YFSETQ. CDR3 length equals 16 residues.

This CDR3 is CASSQPQGRLFF. The CDR3 nucleotides are TGCGCCAGCAGCCAACCGCAGGGGAGACTGTTTTTT. This chain uses TRBV4-1 with TRBJ1-4; possible D gene TRBD1, 6 bases. Germline loops: CDR1 MGHRA, CDR2 YSYEKL. There are 12 residues in the CDR3. V shed 2 bases and J shed 13 bases, with 11 bases lying between them.

The chain recombines TRBV30 with TRBJ1-5, with D possibly TRBD1 on 5 matching bases. Germline loops: CDR1 GTSNPN, CDR2 SVGIG (reference sequence). CDR3 length equals 14 residues. Between the trimmed V and J ends, which lost 1 base and 5 bases, there was a span of 12 bases. As DNA, the CDR3 is TGTGCCTGGAGTGCACCGTGGGGGGATCAGCCCCAGCATTTT. Encoded protein: CAWSAPWGDQPQHF.

The rearrangement uses TRBV29-1 and TRBJ2-5; perhaps TRBD1 as D (5 bases). Germline values: CDR1 SQVTM, CDR2 ANQGSEA. V was pared by 3 bases and J by 11 bases, with 13 bases between. This CDR3 comprises 11 residues. The CDR3 here is CSVDSRAKQYF. Here the CDR3 DNA reads TGCAGCGTTGATTCCAGGGCCAAACAGTACTTC.

This clone was observed a few times. The V gene is TRBV2, the J gene TRBJ2-2, with a weak D call TRBD1 (6 bases). Between the trimmed V and J ends, which lost 6 bases and 5 bases, there was a span of 10 bases. The CDR3 is 13 residues long. CDR1 is SNHLY and CDR2 is FYNNEI in the germline V gene. CDR3 sequence reads: CASSSQGTGELFF. The CDR3 DNA sequence: TGTGCCAGCAGCTCACAGGGAACCGGGGAGCTGTTTTTT.

The rearrangement links TRBV4-2 to TRBJ1-4; 7 bases are a match to TRBD1. The CDR3 has 16 residues. V shed 0 bases, J shed 5 bases, and the junction held 6 bases outside the gene matches. CDR1 LGHNA and CDR2 YNFKEQ come from the germline V gene. This chain's CDR3 is CASSQDLQGLNEKLFF. CDR3 coding DNA: TGTGCCAGCAGCCAAGATTTACAGGGGTTGAATGAAAAACTGTTTTTT.

The chain combines TRBV5-1 with TRBJ1-5; D may be TRBD1 (6 bases). The CDR3 covers 15 residues. Germline-derived CDR1 and CDR2 are SGHRS and YFSETQ. V gave up 4 bases and J gave up 3 bases, with 14 bases separating them. This chain's CDR3 is CASSSEGGPNQPQHF. DNA for the CDR3: TGCGCCAGCAGCAGCGAGGGGGGGCCCAATCAGCCCCAGCATTTT.

This chain joins TRBV7-9 and TRBJ1-2; D ambiguous. This CDR3 spans 18 amino acids. Per germline, CDR1 SEHNR and CDR2 FQNEAQ (reference sequence). V lost 4 bases to trimming and J lost 0 bases, with 21 bases between them. The CDR3 DNA reads TGTGCCAGCAGCTATAAGCCCTCAGTGGAGGGAGCTAACTATGGCTACACCTTC. Its protein is CASSYKPSVEGANYGYTF.

This rearrangement joins TRBV7-2 to TRBJ1-2; 10 bases line up with TRBD1. The CDR3 runs to 13 residues. Trimming cost V 4 bases and J 8 bases; bases outside gene matches: 4. Germline V gives CDR1 SGHTA, CDR2 FQGNSA. The DNA of the CDR3 is TGTGCCAGCAGCTCCGACAGGGGGCACGGCTACACCTTC. Translation: CASSSDRGHGYTF.

The chain carries TRBV10-1 and TRBJ1-5; tentatively, D is TRBD1 (6 bases). This CDR3 region has 13 residues. CDR1 and CDR2 from the germline V gene are WNHNN and SYGVQD (reference sequence). V was pared by 5 bases and J by 6 bases, with 11 bases between. The CDR3 spells CASSSGVGQPQHF. Here the CDR3 DNA reads TGCGCCAGCAGTTCAGGGGTGGGTCAGCCCCAGCATTTT.

A few counts support this clone. The chain combines TRBV24-1 with TRBJ2-3, with D hard to call. V lost 5 bases, J lost 4 bases, and 3 bases lay in between. The CDR3 is 11 amino acids. CDR1 and CDR2 from the germline V gene are KGHDR and SFDVKD. The CDR3 region has the DNA TGTGCCACCAGTGCCGCAGATACGCAGTATTTT. Its translation is CATSAADTQYF.

The CDR3 reads CSASFGGTEAFF. The CDR3 nucleotides are TGCAGTGCTAGTTTCGGGGGCACTGAAGCTTTCTTT. The rearrangement joins TRBV20-1 to TRBJ1-1, with a weak D call TRBD1 (5 bases). The CDR3 consists of 12 residues. The germline gives CDR1 DFQATT, CDR2 SNEGSKA (reference sequence). Trimming left V 3 bases short and J 4 bases short, with 9 bases between.

V gene TRBV13 combines with J gene TRBJ1-6; 9 positions match TRBD1. The CDR3 loop spans 18 amino acids. V dropped 5 bases and J dropped 1; count of bases not matched to a gene: 9. Per germline, CDR1 PRHDT and CDR2 FYEKMQ (reference sequence). The CDR3 here is CASSGGGQGGSYNSPLHF. The DNA of the CDR3 is TGTGCCAGCAGCGGCGGGGGACAGGGCGGGTCCTATAATTCACCCCTCCACTTT.

V usage is TRBV6-5 and J usage is TRBJ1-3, with 8 nucleotides matching TRBD1. V lost 4 bases to trimming and J lost 4 bases; unmatched junction nucleotides: 3. Germline CDR1 reads MNHEY; CDR2 reads SVGAGI. CDR3 length equals 14 residues. The CDR3 sequence is CASSSRTGGNTIYF. As DNA, the CDR3 is TGTGCCAGCAGTTCCAGGACAGGGGGAAACACCATATATTTT.

This clone was seen just once. CDR3 region: CAWSASGVRETQYF. The DNA for the CDR3 is TGTGCCTGGAGTGCCTCGGGGGTCCGAGAGACCCAGTACTTC. The gene calls are TRBV30 and TRBJ2-5, with D possibly being TRBD2 (6 bases). The CDR3 covers 14 residues. Germline values: CDR1 GTSNPN, CDR2 SVGIG (reference sequence). V lost 1 base, J lost 4 bases, and 13 bases lay in between.

The chain combines TRBV5-1 with TRBJ1-2; a weak D match, TRBD1 (6 bases). Trimming stripped 4 bases from V and 8 bases from J, with 24 bases between. Germline assignment: CDR1 SGHRS and CDR2 YFSETQ. The CDR3 extends over 16 amino acids. CDR3 nucleotide sequence: TGCGCCAGCAGCCACCACTTAACCTCACAGGGCTCGGGCTACACCTTC. Translation: CASSHHLTSQGSGYTF.

The rearrangement links TRBV4-2 to TRBJ2-1; the match to TRBD2 covers 16 bases. The CDR3 has 19 residues. Looked up from germline, CDR1 is LGHNA and CDR2 is YNFKEQ. V shed 4 bases and J 0 bases; nucleotides not matched to a gene: 6. The CDR3 region is CASSRGTSGGVSSYNEQFF. The CDR3 nucleotides read TGTGCCAGCAGCCGCGGGACTAGCGGGGGGGTAAGCTCCTACAATGAGCAGTTCTTC.

This clone was counted a single time. The chain joins TRBV3-1 (or the pseudogene TRBV3-2) to TRBJ2-2; tentative D call: TRBD2 (6 bases). Germline V gene sequence: CDR1 LGHDT, CDR2 YNNKEL (reference sequence). V was shortened by 3 bases and J by 7 bases, with 15 bases between the two germline ends. The CDR3 is made up of 15 amino acids. The CDR3 DNA reads as TGTGCCAGCAGCCACCGGGACTTCCGCGGCGGGGAGCTGTTTTTT. Its protein product is CASSHRDFRGGELFF.

Of note for this clone: The same CDR3 also results from other DNA sequences found in this sample. The CDR3 loop reads CASSPGQKETQYF. The CDR3 DNA follows: TGTGCCAGCTCACCGGGACAGAAAGAGACCCAGTACTTC. The chain carries TRBV18 and TRBJ2-5; 7 nucleotides line up with TRBD1. The germline gives CDR1 KGHSH, CDR2 LQKENI. V dropped 3 bases and J dropped 3; count of bases not matched to a gene: 1. The CDR3 is made up of 13 amino acids.

The rearrangement joins TRBV12-3 or TRBV12-4 to TRBJ1-1; the D gene is possibly TRBD1 (5 bases). The CDR3 sequence is 13 residues long. Trimming removed 6 bases at V and 3 bases at J, with 11 bases between. Here the CDR3 reads CASRMTEDTEAFF. CDR3 sequence (DNA): TGTGCCAGCAGAATGACAGAAGACACTGAAGCTTTCTTT.